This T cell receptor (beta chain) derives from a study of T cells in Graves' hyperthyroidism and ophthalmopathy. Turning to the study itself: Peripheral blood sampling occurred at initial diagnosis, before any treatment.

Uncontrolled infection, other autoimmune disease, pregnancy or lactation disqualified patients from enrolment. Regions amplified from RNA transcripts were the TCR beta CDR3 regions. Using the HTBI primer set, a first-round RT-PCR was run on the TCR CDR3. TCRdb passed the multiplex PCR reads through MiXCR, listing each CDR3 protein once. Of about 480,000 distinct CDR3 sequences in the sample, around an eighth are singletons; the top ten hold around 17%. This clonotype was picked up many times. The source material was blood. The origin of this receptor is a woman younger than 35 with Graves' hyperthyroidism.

CDR3 bases: TGTGCCAGCAGCATTGCAGGGTCCAATGAGCAGTTCTTC. Its translation: CASSIAGSNEQFF. The genes are TRBV7-9 and TRBJ2-1; D might be TRBD1 (5 bases). Trimming took 5 bases from V and 6 from J, leaving 11 bases between them. The CDR3 is made up of 13 amino acids. CDR1 and CDR2 from the germline V gene are SEHNR and FQNEAQ (reference sequence).